This is a list of T cell receptor beta chains from one sample in a study of T cell responses to AZD1222 COVID-19 vaccine. Here immunoSEQ multiplex PCR was the method, and the copy in TCRdb shows in-frame clones only, minus some. The sample consists of roughly 96,000 clones, about 90% of them appearing once. The sequencing here drew on peripheral blood, taken on day 0 of AZD1222 vaccination. Receptors originate from an adult in good health. Each CDR3 is given with its conserved first and last residue. The D gene is left open where the match is weak. The size field is filled for only some rows; it gives once, few, many or a size class.

size	D	J	V	CDR3	DNA
NA	TRBD1	TRBJ2-7	TRBV5-4	CASSLGTDPYEQYF	TGTGCCAGCAGCTTAGGGACAGATCCCTACGAGCAGTACTTC
NA	TRBD2	TRBJ2-2	TRBV6-2/TRBV6-3	CASSYSGGLAGVTGELFF	TGTGCCAGCAGTTACTCAGGGGGACTAGCGGGAGTGACCGGGGAGCTGTTTTTT
NA	TRBD1	TRBJ2-2	TRBV19	CASSDPGQGTGELFF	TGTGCCAGTAGTGACCCGGGACAGGGTACCGGGGAGCTGTTTTTT
NA	NA	TRBJ2-6	TRBV18	CASSPAGANVLTF	TGTGCCAGCTCACCGGCTGGGGCCAACGTCCTGACTTTC
NA	NA	TRBJ2-2	TRBV27	CASRGTIQNTGELFF	TGTGCCAGCAGAGGGACGATCCAGAACACCGGGGAGCTGTTTTTT
once	NA	TRBJ1-2	TRBV7-2	CASSLNGYTF	TGTGCCAGCAGCTTAAATGGCTACACCTTC
few	NA	TRBJ2-1	TRBV6-4	CASSDSGHNEQFF	TGTGCCAGCAGTGACTCGGGACACAATGAGCAGTTCTTC
NA	TRBD1	TRBJ2-7	TRBV7-7	CASSPGKGQGSPYEQYF	TGTGCTAGCAGCCCAGGGAAGGGACAGGGGAGCCCCTACGAGCAGTACTTC
NA	TRBD2	TRBJ2-1	TRBV9	CASSVVWASGHNEQFF	TGTGCCAGCAGCGTAGTCTGGGCTAGCGGGCACAATGAGCAGTTCTTC
NA	NA	TRBJ1-3	TRBV29-1	CSAGGRGNTIYF	TGCAGCGCCGGGGGCAGGGGAAACACCATATATTTT
NA	NA	TRBJ2-7	TRBV6-2/TRBV6-3	CASSLPGRATYEQYF	TGTGCCAGCAGCCTGCCGGGCAGGGCTACCTACGAGCAGTACTTC
NA	TRBD1	TRBJ1-1	TRBV19	CASSIGRGTEAFF	TGTGCCAGTAGTATAGGCAGGGGGACTGAAGCTTTCTTT
NA	NA	TRBJ2-5	TRBV9	CASSVQGGETQYF	TGTGCCAGCAGCGTGCAGGGGGGTGAGACCCAGTACTTC
NA	NA	TRBJ1-2	TRBV18	CASSPPFRHKINYGYTF	TGTGCCAGCTCACCACCTTTTAGACACAAAATTAACTATGGCTACACCTTC
NA	NA	TRBJ2-1	TRBV28	CASSFLDSPNEQFF	TGTGCCAGCAGTTTTCTGGACAGTCCCAATGAGCAGTTCTTC
NA	NA	TRBJ2-4	TRBV18	CASSPPVAEGLKNIQYF	TGTGCCAGCTCACCACCGGTGGCGGAGGGGCTCAAAAACATTCAGTACTTC
NA	NA	TRBJ2-7	TRBV5-4	CASSFGRGVEQYF	TGTGCCAGCAGCTTTGGACGGGGAGTTGAGCAGTACTTC
NA	NA	TRBJ2-1	TRBV5-1	CASRGGARRADEQFF	TGCGCCAGCAGGGGGGGCGCGAGAAGGGCGGATGAGCAGTTCTTC
once	NA	TRBJ1-1	TRBV27	CASSFLGGGTEAFF	TGTGCCAGCAGTTTCCTCGGGGGGGGCACTGAAGCTTTCTTT
NA	NA	TRBJ1-1	TRBV3-1/TRBV3-2	CASSQPGTGWNTEAFF	TGTGCCAGCAGCCAACCAGGGACGGGTTGGAACACTGAAGCTTTCTTT
NA	NA	TRBJ1-3	TRBV7-2	CASSLGDGNTIYF	TGTGCCAGCAGCTTAGGGGACGGAAACACCATATATTTT
NA	NA	TRBJ2-5	TRBV18	CASSPTGETQYF	TGTGCCAGCTCACCGACGGGGGAGACCCAGTACTTC
NA	NA	TRBJ2-4	TRBV7-9	CASSPRDKKGQYF	TGTGCCAGCAGCCCCCGGGACAAGAAGGGACAGTACTTC
NA	NA	TRBJ2-6	TRBV18	CASSPAGGSGANVLTF	TGTGCCAGCTCACCGGCCGGGGGTTCTGGGGCCAACGTCCTGACTTTC
NA	TRBD2	TRBJ2-3	TRBV19	CASSIIGRWDTQYF	TGTGCCAGTAGTATTATCGGGAGGTGGGATACGCAGTATTTT
NA	NA	TRBJ2-7	TRBV28	CASSFVGYEQYF	TGTGCCAGCAGTTTTGTAGGCTACGAGCAGTACTTC
NA	NA	TRBJ1-5	TRBV4-1	CASSSRRVLQPQHF	TGCGCCAGCAGCTCCCGAAGGGTGCTCCAGCCCCAGCATTTT
NA	NA	TRBJ2-5	TRBV5-1	CASSLWTPQETQYF	TGCGCCAGCAGCTTGTGGACCCCGCAAGAGACCCAGTACTTC
NA	TRBD1	TRBJ1-4	TRBV29-1	CSALSGQTNEKLFF	TGCAGCGCCTTATCGGGACAGACTAATGAAAAACTGTTTTTT
NA	TRBD1	TRBJ2-1	TRBV7-9	CASRAGTGSPNEQFF	TGTGCCAGCAGAGCCGGGACAGGGTCACCCAATGAGCAGTTCTTC
NA	TRBD1	TRBJ2-1	TRBV4-1	CASSQDPTGLGEQFF	TGCGCCAGCAGCCAAGATCCGACAGGGTTGGGTGAGCAGTTCTTC